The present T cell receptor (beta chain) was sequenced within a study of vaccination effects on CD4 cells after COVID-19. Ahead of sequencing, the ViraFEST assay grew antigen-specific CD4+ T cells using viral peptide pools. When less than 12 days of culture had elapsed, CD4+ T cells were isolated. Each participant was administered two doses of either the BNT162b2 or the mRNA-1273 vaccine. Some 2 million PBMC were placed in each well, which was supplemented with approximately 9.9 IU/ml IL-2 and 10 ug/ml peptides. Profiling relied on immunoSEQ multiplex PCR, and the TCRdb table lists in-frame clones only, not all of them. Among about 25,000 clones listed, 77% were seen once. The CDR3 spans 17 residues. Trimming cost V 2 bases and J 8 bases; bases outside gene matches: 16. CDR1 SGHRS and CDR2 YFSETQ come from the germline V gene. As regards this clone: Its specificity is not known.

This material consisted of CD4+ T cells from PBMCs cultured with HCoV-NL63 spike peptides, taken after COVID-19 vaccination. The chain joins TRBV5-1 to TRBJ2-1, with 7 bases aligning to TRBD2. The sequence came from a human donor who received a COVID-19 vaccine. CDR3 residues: CASSLTLTTAGEDEQFF. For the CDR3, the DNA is TGCGCCAGCAGCTTAACCCTGACTACGGCGGGAGAGGATGAGCAGTTCTTC.